These 20 T cell receptor beta chains were sequenced from one sample in a study of cytomegalovirus exposure and HLA in healthy donors (dated by TCRdb to about 2017). Library construction relied on the immunoSEQ multiplex PCR assay. Held by TCRdb, this immuneACCESS table contains in-frame sequences only and omits some clones. Under half of the omission traces to an unresolved V gene where checked; the cause of the rest is unknown. The sample contains about 150,000 clones, 65% to 90% of them found a single time. Jointly, the top ten make up 20% to 25% of the sample. The sequencing input was PBMCs. The receptors derive from a young man in good health and CMV-seropositive.

This sequence joins TRBV2 and TRBJ2-7; 8 positions agree with TRBD2. The CDR3 runs 14 residues. V was pared by 1 base and J by 1 base, with 0 bases of the junction left unmatched. Germline CDR1 reads SNHLY; CDR2 reads FYNNEI. CDR3 region: CASSEGLASYEQYF. Written as DNA, the CDR3 is TGTGCCAGCAGTGAAGGACTAGCGTCCTACGAGCAGTACTTC.

The chain joins TRBV29-1 to TRBJ2-1, with D possibly being TRBD2 (5 bases). The V gene's germline CDR1 is SQVTM and CDR2 ANQGSEA. The CDR3 consists of 11 residues. Between the trimmed V and J ends, which lost 1 base and 7 bases, there was a span of 5 bases. The CDR3 nucleotides are TGCAGCGTTGAAGGACTAAATGAGCAGTTCTTC. Its protein product is CSVEGLNEQFF.

The V call is TRBV10-2, the J call TRBJ2-7, with 11 positions matching TRBD2. CDR3 length equals 14 residues. Germline CDR1 WSHSY, CDR2 SAAADI. V trimming: 7 bases; J trimming: 7 bases; junction bases outside the gene matches: 9. The CDR3 is CASMALAGGYEQYF. The CDR3 DNA is TGCGCCAGCATGGCATTAGCGGGAGGGTATGAGCAGTACTTC.

CDR3 DNA sequence: TGCGCCAGCAGCTCCGGACTGCAAACCTACGAGCAGTACTTC. Translated: CASSSGLQTYEQYF. The chain combines TRBV5-1 with TRBJ2-7, with a possible D match to TRBD2 (5 bases). The V end was cut by 3 bases, the J end by 2 bases, with 12 bases between. The CDR3 length is 14 residues. Germline V gene sequence: CDR1 SGHRS, CDR2 YFSETQ.

The chain carries TRBV7-2 and TRBJ1-1; maybe TRBD1 (5 bases). Germline-derived CDR1 and CDR2 are SGHTA and FQGNSA. The CDR3 covers 15 residues. With 6 bases removed from V and 1 base from J, the gap between germline ends came to 15 bases. The CDR3 is CASRWDRGANTEAFF. As DNA, the CDR3 is TGTGCCAGCAGGTGGGATAGGGGTGCGAACACTGAAGCTTTCTTT.

The chain couples TRBV10-2 to TRBJ2-7; D might be TRBD1 (5 bases). CDR3 length: 12 amino acids. Germline-derived CDR1 and CDR2 are WSHSY and SAAADI. Between the trimmed V and J ends, which lost 5 bases and 5 bases, there was a span of 10 bases. DNA of the CDR3: TGCGCCAGCAGTTTGACAGCCCACGAGCAGTACTTC. Translation: CASSLTAHEQYF.

The chain recombines TRBV2 with TRBJ1-6; TRBD1 aligns across 9 bases. Germline-derived CDR1 and CDR2 are SNHLY and FYNNEI. After removal of 4 bases from V and 7 bases from J, the junction contained 2 bases not matched to a gene. The CDR3 is 14 amino acids. The CDR3 loop is CASSGQGDNSPLHF. DNA for the CDR3: TGTGCCAGCAGTGGACAGGGGGACAATTCACCCCTCCACTTT.

This clone occurred once. This chain connects TRBV7-2 to TRBJ2-2; 7 nucleotides align to TRBD1. The CDR3 is made up of 15 amino acids. The V segment lost 4 bases and the J segment 5 bases; nucleotides outside the gene matches: 7. Per the germline V gene, CDR1 is SGHTA and CDR2 is FQGNSA. The CDR3 region has the DNA TGTGCCAGCAGCTCGACAGGGAGTTTGACCGGGGAGCTGTTTTTT. Protein sequence: CASSSTGSLTGELFF. Filled out from reference TRBV7-2 and TRBJ2-2, the complete variable domain reads GAGVSQSPSNKVTEKGKDVELRCDPISGHTALYWYRQSLGQGLEFLIYFQGNSAPDKSGLPSDRFSAERTGGSVSTLTIQRTQQEDSAVYLCASSSTGSLTGELFFGEGSRLTVL.

The rearrangement uses TRBV6-5 and TRBJ1-3, with D uncertain. Trimming removed 2 bases from V and 2 bases from J, with 13 bases in between. There are 16 residues in the CDR3. Germline-derived CDR1 and CDR2 are MNHEY and SVGAGI. This chain's CDR3 is CASSYGRSRTGNTIYF. CDR3 nucleotides: TGTGCCAGCAGTTACGGCCGATCCAGAACTGGAAACACCATATATTTT.

The chain carries TRBV18 and TRBJ2-3, with D possibly TRBD2 on 6 matching bases. CDR1 KGHSH and CDR2 LQKENI come from the germline V gene. The CDR3 has 16 amino acids. V lost 1 base to trimming and J lost 2 bases, with 13 bases between them. CDR3 coding DNA: TGTGCCAGCTCACCACGGGCGGGCGGGGACACAGATACGCAGTATTTT. This codes for CASSPRAGGDTDTQYF.

The chain recombines TRBV4-3 with TRBJ1-4; possibly TRBD1 for D (6 bases). Between the trimmed V and J ends, which lost 0 bases and 6 bases, there was a span of 11 bases. This CDR3 region has 15 residues. Germline V gene sequence: CDR1 LGHNA, CDR2 YSLEER. CDR3 coding DNA: TGCGCCAGCAGCCAAGATGAAAACAGGGATGAAAAACTGTTTTTT. Its protein is CASSQDENRDEKLFF.

The genes are TRBV19 and TRBJ1-5, with 7 bases lining up with TRBD1. Trimming cost V 6 bases and J 7 bases; bases outside gene matches: 12. The CDR3 runs 15 residues. Germline CDR1 reads LNHDA; CDR2 reads SQIVND (reference sequence). This CDR3 is CASSQGTVMNQPQHF. The CDR3 nucleotides read TGTGCCAGTAGCCAAGGGACAGTGATGAACCAGCCCCAGCATTTT. The full variable domain, its missing parts supplied by reference TRBV19 and TRBJ1-5, is DGGITQSPKYLFRKEGQNVTLSCEQNLNHDAMYWYRQDPGQGLRLIYYSQIVNDFQKGDIAEGYSVSREKKESFPLTVTSAQKNPTAFYLCASSQGTVMNQPQHFGDGTRLSIL.

As for this clone: The junction shows a germline mismatch at one end, possibly a read error. J is TRBJ1-2 and V is TRBV10-2, with a possible D match to TRBD1 (5 bases). The CDR3 covers 12 residues. CDR1 and CDR2 (germline): WSHSY, SAAADI. The CDR3 reads CASSESTRSGIF. DNA of the CDR3: TGCGCCAGCAGTGAGTCGACCCGTTCAGGGATCTTC.

V gene TRBV19 combines with J gene TRBJ2-1, with a possible D match to TRBD2 (7 bases). Germline CDR1 LNHDA, CDR2 SQIVND (reference sequence). The CDR3 is made up of 19 amino acids. Trimming shortened V by 4 bases and J by 7 bases, and 29 bases separated the two germline ends. CDR3 bases: TGTGCCAGTAGTACCCCCTCCACTAGCGCTAAGAAGAGGGGGAATGAGCAGTTCTTC. Translation gives CASSTPSTSAKKRGNEQFF.

This clone was seen only once. The chain has TRBV4-2 and TRBJ2-3, with D perhaps matching TRBD2 (5 bases). From germline, CDR1 is LGHNA and CDR2 YNFKEQ. The CDR3 is 15 residues long. The V and J ends lost 4 bases and 5 bases respectively, with 16 bases between them. The CDR3 region is CASSPGPRERDTQYF. Written as DNA, the CDR3 is TGTGCCAGCAGCCCCGGACCGAGGGAGAGAGATACGCAGTATTTT.

The chain uses TRBV7-8 and TRBJ2-2; 8 bases agree with TRBD2. The CDR3 has 16 amino acids. CDR1 is SGHVS, CDR2 FQNEAQ, per germline. The CDR3 DNA is TGTGCAGGAGATCTCGAGTCTAGCGGGCACACCGGGGAGCTGTTTTTT. Translated, it gives CAGDLESSGHTGELFF.

This clone was counted between two and nine times. The V call is TRBV6-1, the J call TRBJ2-5; maybe TRBD2 (5 bases). V was shortened by 6 bases and J by 2 bases, with 7 bases between the two germline ends. Germline V gene sequence: CDR1 MNHNS, CDR2 SASEGT. This CDR3 has 12 residues. The CDR3 loop reads CASSPGQETQYF. The DNA for the CDR3 is TGTGCCAGCAGCCCGGGGCAAGAGACCCAGTACTTC.

This clone was found a few times. The V call is TRBV5-1, the J call TRBJ1-2; D is possibly TRBD1 (5 bases). Germline V lookup: CDR1 SGHRS, CDR2 YFSETQ. V was pared by 5 bases and J by 7 bases, with 15 bases between. This CDR3 region has 13 residues. CDR3 nucleotides: TGCGCCAGCAGTCGGTCGGGGGAGGCTGGCTACACCTTC. This sequence encodes CASSRSGEAGYTF. The full variable domain, with the rest looked up from reference TRBV5-1 and TRBJ1-2, is KAGVTQTPRYLIKTRGQQVTLSCSPISGHRSVSWYQQTPGQGLQFLFEYFSETQRNKGNFPGRFSGRQFSNSRSEMNVSTLELGDSALYLCASSRSGEAGYTFGSGTRLTVV.

J is TRBJ2-3 and V is TRBV25-1; the match to TRBD2 covers 14 bases. From germline, CDR1 is MGHDK and CDR2 SYGVNS. V lost 3 bases and J lost 1; bases outside the gene matches: 3. The CDR3 covers 17 residues. Here the CDR3 reads CASSDPGLAGGTDTQYF. In DNA form, the CDR3 reads TGTGCCAGCAGTGACCCGGGACTAGCGGGAGGCACAGATACGCAGTATTTT.

The chain links TRBV4-1 to TRBJ2-2, with D maybe TRBD2 (6 bases). CDR3 length equals 16 residues. Germline V lookup: CDR1 MGHRA, CDR2 YSYEKL. Trimming shortened V by 1 base and J by 6 bases, and 15 bases separated the two germline ends. CDR3: CASSQGWRGGAGELFF. CDR3 in DNA: TGCGCCAGCAGCCAAGGTTGGAGGGGCGGGGCCGGGGAGCTGTTTTTT.